This T cell receptor beta chain was sequenced during a study of cytomegalovirus exposure and HLA in healthy donors. Germline CDR1 is SGHRS and CDR2 is YFSETQ. Trimming at V came to 0 bases and at J to 3 bases, leaving 5 bases not matched to a gene. CDR3 size: 15 residues. Nominal health characterized the donors when sampled, though unrecorded immune exposures were likely. This clone has just one count. The primer mix had 60 Vbeta and 13 Jbeta primers. Per the study methods: About 11 million of 75 million to 85 million unique TCR beta chains were shared, per a later count. The assay was immunoSEQ multiplex PCR, and TCRdb's table has in-frame clones only and misses some. V, J and clone size are those of that table, while D and trimming were read from the DNA. The sample consists of 150,000 to 200,000 clones, around 81% of them appearing once.

The receptor's source is a woman younger than 45 in good health and CMV-seropositive. The rearrangement links TRBV5-1 to TRBJ2-5; 7 positions agree with TRBD2. Input material: PBMCs. CDR3 nucleotide sequence: TGCGCCAGCAGCTTGGCCGGTACTAGCGAAGAGACCCAGTACTTC. As protein: CASSLAGTSEETQYF.